The entry below gives a single T cell receptor (beta chain) sequence along with its context. Its specificity is unknown. CDR3 size: 13 residues. The germline V gene has CDR1 MNHEY and CDR2 SMNVEV (reference sequence). With 2 bases removed from V and 10 bases from J, the gap between germline ends came to 13 bases. The authors ran the immunoSEQ assay, v3.0, at survey level. It was roughly 35,000-50,000 T-cell genomes per sample that sequencing targeted. Clones were read by immunoSEQ multiplex PCR, and TCRdb kept only the in-frame ones, dropping some. The table lists approximately 35,000 clones, roughly 97% of them singletons. These data come from a study of long-term antiretroviral therapy in people with HIV. Notes on the study in general: Increased diversity was seen after ART, yet it remained lower than in transplant donor controls. Across all time points, the repertoire was dominated by clones that expanded before ART.

This chain links TRBV27 with TRBJ2-3, with D unresolved. This sequence was found in a man aged 30 to 39 with HIV. The source material was unsorted PBMCs, sampled 6.9 years after starting antiretroviral therapy. The CDR3 nucleotides are TGTGCCAGCAGTTTAAGCCCCCTCGCGGCGCAGTATTTT. Encoded protein: CASSLSPLAAQYF.